The present TCR beta chain was sequenced within a study of cytomegalovirus exposure and HLA in healthy donors. The study's findings and limits: In vitro checks showed that a few CMV-associated chains really do target CMV antigens. Reports showed the classifier diagnosing cytomegalovirus status with high specificity and sensitivity. Altogether, 150 or so TCR beta chains were recorded as cytomegalovirus-associated. Rare TCR sequences dominated, though some public TCRs recurred in many donors.

With regard to this clone: Its antigen is unknown.

The method was immunoSEQ multiplex PCR; TCRdb's version includes in-frame clones alone and lacks a portion of them. The sample consists of 150,000 to 200,000 clones, around 82% of them appearing once. The germline gives CDR1 DFQATT, CDR2 SNEGSKA (reference sequence). This CDR3 is built from 10 residues. The V end lost 7 bases, the J end lost 5 bases, and 8 bases lay between the germline ends. The source of this sequence is a woman younger than 30 in good health and CMV-seropositive. Sequencing used PBMCs. The gene calls are TRBV20-1 and TRBJ2-5; no definite D call. For the CDR3, the DNA is TGCAGTGGCGGTGGGGAGACCCAGTACTTC. It specifies CSGGGETQYF.